These 26 T cell receptor beta chains were sequenced from one sample in a study of blood T cell repertoires in COVID-19. Sequencing was performed with immunoSEQ multiplex PCR; in TCRdb, only in-frame clones are kept and a portion is missing. The sample yields about 400,000 clones, more than 75% seen once. The sequenced sample consisted of PBMCs or T cells enriched from blood (not recorded which). Every receptor here comes from a woman aged 50 to 60 who had recovered from COVID-19.

The chain uses TRBV10-3 and TRBJ2-3; D may be TRBD2 (6 bases). V was pared by 7 bases and J by 6 bases, with 14 bases between. Germline V lookup: CDR1 ENHRY, CDR2 SYGVKD. This CDR3 region has 13 residues. In nucleotides, the CDR3 is TGTGCCATCACGAGCGGGCTTAGGGATACGCAGTATTTT. It specifies CAITSGLRDTQYF.

The genes are TRBV4-3 and TRBJ2-3, with TRBD2 identical over 8 bases. The germline CDR1 and CDR2 sequences are LGHNA and YSLEER. The CDR3 runs to 16 residues. V lost 4 bases to trimming and J lost 4 bases; unmatched junction nucleotides: 10. CDR3 sequence: CASSPTGRGGPDTQYF. The CDR3 DNA reads TGCGCCAGCAGCCCAACGGGCCGGGGGGGCCCAGATACGCAGTATTTT.

Written as DNA, the CDR3 is TGTGCCATCCCGGGACAGGGAGGCGGTGAGCAGTACTTC. Its translation: CAIPGQGGGEQYF. The chain recombines TRBV2 with TRBJ2-7; 9 nucleotides align to TRBD1. The V gene end was trimmed by 10 bases and the J gene end by 7 bases; junction bases not matched to a gene: 11. The germline V gene encodes CDR1 SNHLY and CDR2 FYNNEI. The CDR3 covers 13 residues.

This sequence joins TRBV19 and TRBJ2-4; D may be TRBD2 (7 bases). CDR1 and CDR2 (germline): LNHDA, SQIVND (reference sequence). Trimming cost V 6 bases and J 0 bases, with 15 bases left between them. CDR3 length equals 16 residues. CDR3 sequence reads: CASSRTGGLAKNIQYF. The CDR3 DNA reads as TGTGCCAGTAGCAGAACCGGGGGGCTAGCCAAAAACATTCAGTACTTC.

The chain has TRBV15 and TRBJ2-6; D may be TRBD1 (6 bases). The CDR3 extends over 16 amino acids. Per the germline V gene, CDR1 is LNHNV and CDR2 is YYDKDF (reference sequence). Trimming left V 0 bases short and J 4 bases short, with 10 bases between. Written as DNA, the CDR3 is TGTGCCACCAGCAGAGATCGGACAGAGGGGGCCAACGTCCTGACTTTC. Amino acids: CATSRDRTEGANVLTF.

The chain employs TRBV4-2 and TRBJ1-4; D not certain. Trimming removed 1 base from V and 0 bases from J, with 9 bases in between. Germline loops: CDR1 LGHNA, CDR2 YNFKEQ. The CDR3 length is 16 residues. CDR3 nucleotide sequence: TGTGCCAGCAGCCAAGTCCCGGGAGCAACTAATGAAAAACTGTTTTTT. The encoded protein is CASSQVPGATNEKLFF.

This clone occurred once. The chain is built from TRBV3-1 (or the pseudogene TRBV3-2) and TRBJ1-1, with TRBD1 matching over 10 bases. V was pared by 4 bases and J by 10 bases, with 12 bases of the junction left unmatched. Germline loops: CDR1 LGHDT, CDR2 YNNKEL (reference sequence). CDR3 length equals 15 residues. This CDR3 is CASSLPTGTGVRAFF. The CDR3 DNA reads as TGTGCCAGCAGCCTCCCCACCGGGACAGGGGTTCGAGCTTTCTTT.

The chain joins TRBV2 to TRBJ2-3; TRBD2 might be the D (5 bases). The V gene's germline CDR1 is SNHLY and CDR2 FYNNEI. V was pared by 7 bases and J by 0 bases, with 14 bases between. The CDR3 runs to 15 residues. The DNA for the CDR3 is TGTGCCAGCACCCCGTTGGGAGAGAGCACAGATACGCAGTATTTT. Its protein is CASTPLGESTDTQYF.

The rearrangement joins TRBV15 to TRBJ1-1, with 9 bases aligning to TRBD1. V was clipped by 4 bases and J by 4 bases; unmatched bases: 7. The length of the CDR3 is 15 residues. Germline V gene sequence: CDR1 LNHNV, CDR2 YYDKDF (reference sequence). The CDR3, as DNA: TGTGCCACCAGCACCCACAGGGGGCGGGGCACTGAAGCTTTCTTT. This sequence encodes CATSTHRGRGTEAFF.

V is TRBV27 and J is TRBJ2-1; 8 nucleotides match TRBD2. Germline lookup yields CDR1 MNHEY and CDR2 SMNVEV (reference sequence). The V gene end was trimmed by 7 bases and the J gene end by 7 bases; junction bases not matched to a gene: 9. The CDR3 has 14 residues. The CDR3 sequence: CASTVGGGLNEQFF. CDR3 bases: TGTGCCAGCACCGTAGGCGGGGGGTTAAATGAGCAGTTCTTC.

V usage is TRBV4-2 and J usage is TRBJ1-1; maybe TRBD1 (5 bases). Per the germline V gene, CDR1 is LGHNA and CDR2 is YNFKEQ. The V end lost 0 bases, the J end lost 11 bases, and 13 bases lay between the germline ends. The CDR3 extends over 13 amino acids. The CDR3 DNA sequence: TGTGCCAGCAGCCAAGAAACCCAGGGCACGGCTTTCTTT. It encodes CASSQETQGTAFF.

This clone was detected only once. The chain couples TRBV7-2 to TRBJ2-5; unclear D gene. Trimming took 1 base from V and 7 from J, leaving 13 bases between them. The CDR3 length is 14 residues. Germline CDR1 SGHTA, CDR2 FQGNSA. For the CDR3, the DNA is TGTGCCAGCAGCTTAGGGTACACCCCACGGACCCAGTACTTC. It specifies CASSLGYTPRTQYF.

The chain joins TRBV13 to TRBJ1-1; the match to TRBD1 covers 7 bases. The CDR3 is 15 amino acids. After removal of 4 bases from V and 3 bases from J, the junction contained 8 bases not matched to a gene. The germline V gene has CDR1 PRHDT and CDR2 FYEKMQ (reference sequence). The CDR3, as DNA: TGTGCCAGCAGCTCCAGACAGGGTCGCCACACTGAAGCTTTCTTT. It specifies CASSSRQGRHTEAFF.

CDR3 in DNA: TGTGCCAGTAAGGGCGGTCGAGCGGCACCCCTCCACTTT. Translation gives CASKGGRAAPLHF. J is TRBJ1-6 and V is TRBV19, with D uncertain. The CDR3 loop spans 13 amino acids. The V gene lost 7 bases and the J gene lost 11 bases, with 15 bases spanning the gap. Per germline, CDR1 LNHDA and CDR2 SQIVND (reference sequence).

The V gene is TRBV11-2, the J gene TRBJ2-1; 8 bases align to TRBD2. Germline lookup yields CDR1 SGHAT and CDR2 FQNNGV. Trimming at V came to 1 base and at J to 3 bases, leaving 2 bases not matched to a gene. The CDR3 loop spans 15 amino acids. Written as DNA, the CDR3 is TGTGCCAGCAGCTTAGCGGGGGGGCTCTACAATGAGCAGTTCTTC. Amino acid sequence: CASSLAGGLYNEQFF.

This chain joins TRBV6-5 and TRBJ1-1, with D possibly TRBD1 on 6 matching bases. CDR1 is MNHEY and CDR2 is SVGAGI in the germline V gene. Trimming pared 4 bases from V and 10 bases from J, leaving 10 bases between. The CDR3 covers 11 residues. Here the CDR3 reads CASSLQGRAFF. CDR3 nucleotide sequence: TGTGCCAGCAGTTTACAGGGTAGAGCTTTCTTT.

V usage is TRBV9 and J usage is TRBJ1-5; the D is unclear. V lost 0 bases and J 9 bases, leaving 13 bases between the germline ends. Germline lookup yields CDR1 SGDLS and CDR2 YYNGEE. The CDR3 sequence is 14 residues long. The CDR3 here is CASSVGEHEWPQHF. CDR3 nucleotide sequence: TGTGCCAGCAGCGTAGGTGAGCATGAATGGCCCCAGCATTTT.

The genes are TRBV4-3 and TRBJ1-6, with 8 nucleotides matching TRBD1. Germline CDR1 LGHNA, CDR2 YSLEER. The CDR3 loop spans 18 amino acids. Trimming at V came to 0 bases and at J to 4 bases, leaving 8 bases not matched to a gene. The CDR3 DNA reads as TGCGCCAGCAGCCAAGATACAGGGGGGGACTCTTATAATTCACCCCTCCACTTT. Encoded protein: CASSQDTGGDSYNSPLHF.

J is TRBJ2-5 and V is TRBV13; 7 bases align to TRBD1. Trimming at V came to 4 bases and at J to 1 base, leaving 12 bases not matched to a gene. The CDR3 contains 17 residues. Looked up from germline, CDR1 is PRHDT and CDR2 is FYEKMQ (reference sequence). The CDR3 nucleotides read TGTGCCAGCAGCTCGCACGCCAGGGGGTTATTCCAAGAGACCCAGTACTTC. Protein sequence: CASSSHARGLFQETQYF.

Only a few counts were recorded for this clone. The rearrangement joins TRBV7-9 to TRBJ1-3; no reliable D call. The CDR3 is made up of 14 amino acids. Germline loops: CDR1 SEHNR, CDR2 FQNEAQ (reference sequence). Trimming pared 5 bases from V and 4 bases from J, leaving 12 bases between. The CDR3 DNA is TGTGCCAGCAGCGAACTTAGCCTGGGAAACACCATATATTTT. Amino acid sequence: CASSELSLGNTIYF.

V and J are TRBV19 and TRBJ1-2; no reliable D call. The CDR3 is 15 amino acids. With 3 bases removed from V and 0 bases from J, the gap between germline ends came to 11 bases. Germline V gene sequence: CDR1 LNHDA, CDR2 SQIVND (reference sequence). This CDR3 reads CASSIEGGTNYGYTF. CDR3 nucleotides: TGTGCCAGTAGTATTGAGGGCGGAACTAACTATGGCTACACCTTC.

The genes are TRBV28 and TRBJ1-2; 8 bases match TRBD1. The CDR3 spans 14 residues. CDR1 MDHEN and CDR2 SYDVKM come from the germline V gene. The junction had 6 bases not matched to a gene; V was cut back by 1 base and J by 8 bases. The CDR3 protein is CASSLLTGDGGYTF. The CDR3 DNA reads TGTGCCAGCAGTTTATTGACAGGGGATGGAGGCTACACCTTC.

The CDR3 nucleotides are TGTGCCAGCAGTGAAAGGGAGGGGAGCACAGATACGCAGTATTTT. The encoded protein is CASSEREGSTDTQYF. The J gene is TRBJ2-3, the V gene TRBV6-1; 7 bases map to TRBD2. V lost 2 bases, J lost 0 bases, and 2 bases stayed unmatched. The CDR3 totals 15 residues. The germline CDR1 and CDR2 sequences are MNHNS and SASEGT.

This sequence joins TRBV11-2 and TRBJ2-5; D is perhaps TRBD2 (5 bases). The CDR3 has 13 amino acids. In germline, CDR1 is SGHAT, CDR2 FQNNGV. Trimming left V 1 base short and J 4 bases short, with 7 bases between. The DNA for the CDR3 is TGTGCCAGCAGCTTAGGAGGGCGAGAGACCCAGTACTTC. Translated, it gives CASSLGGRETQYF.

This clone was detected once. J is TRBJ1-2 and V is TRBV25-1; 8 bases align to TRBD1. V shed 3 bases and J 2 bases; nucleotides not matched to a gene: 5. Germline loops: CDR1 MGHDK, CDR2 SYGVNS. The CDR3 runs to 15 residues. The CDR3, as DNA: TGTGCCAGCAGTGAGCCAGGGGGCTCGAACTATGGCTACACCTTC. Residues: CASSEPGGSNYGYTF.

The chain is built from TRBV28 and TRBJ2-7; D is possibly TRBD1 (6 bases). This CDR3 spans 14 amino acids. The germline CDR1 and CDR2 sequences are MDHEN and SYDVKM. The V and J ends lost 6 bases and 2 bases respectively, with 14 bases between them. The CDR3 DNA sequence: TGTGCCAGCAGCTTAGGTGGGACACCCTACGAGCAGTACTTC. This encodes CASSLGGTPYEQYF.